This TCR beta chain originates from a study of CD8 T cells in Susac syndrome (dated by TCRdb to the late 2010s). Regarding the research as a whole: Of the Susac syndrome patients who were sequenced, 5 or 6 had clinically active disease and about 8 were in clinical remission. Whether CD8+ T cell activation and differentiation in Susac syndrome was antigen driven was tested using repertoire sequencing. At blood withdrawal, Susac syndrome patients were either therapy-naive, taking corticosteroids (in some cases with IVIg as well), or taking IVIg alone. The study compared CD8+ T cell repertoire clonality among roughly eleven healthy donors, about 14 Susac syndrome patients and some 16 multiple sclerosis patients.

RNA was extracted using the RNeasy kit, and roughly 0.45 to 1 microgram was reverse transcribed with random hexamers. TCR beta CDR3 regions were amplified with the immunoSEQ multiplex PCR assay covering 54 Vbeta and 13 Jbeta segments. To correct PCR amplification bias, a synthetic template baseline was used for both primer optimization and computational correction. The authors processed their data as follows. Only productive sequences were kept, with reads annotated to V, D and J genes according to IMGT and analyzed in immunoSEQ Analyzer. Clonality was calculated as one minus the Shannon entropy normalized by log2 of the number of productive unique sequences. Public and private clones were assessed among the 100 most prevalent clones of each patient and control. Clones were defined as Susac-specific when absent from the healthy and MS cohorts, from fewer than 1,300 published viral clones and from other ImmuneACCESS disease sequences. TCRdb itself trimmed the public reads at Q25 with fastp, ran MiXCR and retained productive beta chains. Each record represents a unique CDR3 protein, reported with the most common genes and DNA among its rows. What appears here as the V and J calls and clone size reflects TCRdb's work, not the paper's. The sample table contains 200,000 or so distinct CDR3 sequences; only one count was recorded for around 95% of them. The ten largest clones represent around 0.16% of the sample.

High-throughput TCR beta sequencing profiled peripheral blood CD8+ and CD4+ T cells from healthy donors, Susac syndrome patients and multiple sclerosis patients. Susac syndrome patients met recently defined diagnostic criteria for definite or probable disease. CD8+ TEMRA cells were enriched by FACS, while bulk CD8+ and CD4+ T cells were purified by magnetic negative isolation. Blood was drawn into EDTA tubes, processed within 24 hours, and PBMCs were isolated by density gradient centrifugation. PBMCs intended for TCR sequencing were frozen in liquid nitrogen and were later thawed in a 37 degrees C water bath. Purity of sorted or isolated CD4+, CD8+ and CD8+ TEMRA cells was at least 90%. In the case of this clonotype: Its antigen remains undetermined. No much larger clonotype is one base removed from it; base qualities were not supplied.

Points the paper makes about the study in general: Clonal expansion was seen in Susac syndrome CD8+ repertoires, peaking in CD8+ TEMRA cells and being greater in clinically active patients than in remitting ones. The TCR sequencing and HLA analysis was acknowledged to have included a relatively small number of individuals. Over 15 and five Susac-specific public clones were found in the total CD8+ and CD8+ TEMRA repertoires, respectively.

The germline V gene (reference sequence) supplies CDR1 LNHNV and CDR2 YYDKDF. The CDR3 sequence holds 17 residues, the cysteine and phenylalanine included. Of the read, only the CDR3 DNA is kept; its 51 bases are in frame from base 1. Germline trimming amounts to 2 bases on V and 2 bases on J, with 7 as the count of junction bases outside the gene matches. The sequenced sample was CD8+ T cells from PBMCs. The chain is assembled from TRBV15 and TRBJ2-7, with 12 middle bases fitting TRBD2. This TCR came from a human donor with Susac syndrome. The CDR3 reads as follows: CATSRTTTSGGAYEQYF. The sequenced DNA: TGTGCCACCAGCAGAACGACGACTAGCGGGGGCGCCTACGAGCAGTACTTC.